These 25 T cell receptor beta chains were sequenced from one sample in a study of shared clonotypes between healthy human individuals. CD8 cells classed as naive were CD45RO-negative and positively selected for CCR7, excluding terminally differentiated effector memory CD45RA+ cells. Some clones are missing from TCRdb's copy, which holds only in-frame ones; the method was immunoSEQ multiplex PCR. The sample records around 1,900,000 clones, 85% to 95% being singletons. The sequencing sample was made of naive CD8+ T cells from PBMCs. These receptors came from a man younger than 35 in good health. Some clones in this sample may be carry-over from other donors' samples.

This clone was recorded many times. The V and J genes are TRBV6-1 and TRBJ1-5; TRBD1 matches at 8 bases. Germline V gene sequence: CDR1 MNHNS, CDR2 SASEGT. V lost 2 bases and J lost 6; bases outside the gene matches: 6. The length of the CDR3 is 15 residues. In DNA form, the CDR3 reads TGTGCCAGCAGTGAAACAGGGGGGGGGCCTCAGCCCCAGCATTTT. Amino acid sequence: CASSETGGGPQPQHF.

The rearrangement links TRBV15 to TRBJ2-7; 7 bases align to TRBD1. This CDR3 contains 13 residues. V was clipped by 4 bases and J by 12 bases; unmatched bases: 12. Germline values: CDR1 LNHNV, CDR2 YYDKDF (reference sequence). This chain's CDR3 is CATSNRDSGWLYF. CDR3 DNA sequence: TGTGCCACCAGCAACCGGGACAGTGGATGGTTGTACTTC.

The chain links TRBV4-2 to TRBJ2-3, with D possibly TRBD1 on 6 matching bases. The CDR3 covers 14 residues. CDR1 and CDR2 from the germline V gene are LGHNA and YNFKEQ. Trimming took 0 bases from V and 6 from J, leaving 10 bases between them. CDR3 bases: TGTGCCAGCAGCCAAGACTGGGGGCCCGATACGCAGTATTTT. Its protein product is CASSQDWGPDTQYF.

The gene calls are TRBV28 and TRBJ1-5; D is perhaps TRBD1 (5 bases). The CDR3 is made up of 13 amino acids. Trimming took off 8 bases at V and 7 bases at J, with 15 bases between the two ends. From germline, CDR1 is MDHEN and CDR2 SYDVKM. The chain's CDR3 is CASRKGARQPQHF. The CDR3 region has the DNA TGTGCCAGCCGCAAAGGGGCACGGCAGCCCCAGCATTTT.

This chain links TRBV9 with TRBJ2-7; a weak D match, TRBD2 (5 bases). CDR1 is SGDLS and CDR2 is YYNGEE in the germline V gene. Trimming pared 3 bases from V and 3 bases from J, leaving 10 bases between. CDR3 size: 13 residues. CDR3 bases: TGTGCCAGCAGCGGGATAGCGAGCTACGAGCAGTACTTC. It translates to CASSGIASYEQYF.

This clone was recorded only once. The chain employs TRBV28 and TRBJ2-7; 7 bases align to TRBD2. The V and J ends lost 3 bases and 5 bases, in that order; junction bases with no gene match: 13. The germline V gene has CDR1 MDHEN and CDR2 SYDVKM. This CDR3 is built from 16 residues. CDR3 loop: CASSFSAGEGGNEQYF. The CDR3, as DNA: TGTGCCAGCAGTTTCTCTGCGGGGGAGGGAGGAAACGAGCAGTACTTC.

The J gene is TRBJ1-3, the V gene TRBV12-5; D might be TRBD1 (5 bases). V was pared by 9 bases and J by 2 bases, with 17 bases between. Germline values: CDR1 LGHNT, CDR2 FRNRAP. CDR3 length equals 15 residues. In nucleotides, the CDR3 is TGTGCTAGATGCGGGGCAGGTACTGCTGGAAACACCATATATTTT. This translates into CARCGAGTAGNTIYF.

This sequence joins TRBV9 and TRBJ2-7; weak D call: TRBD2 (5 bases). V shed 3 bases and J shed 3 bases, with 10 bases lying between them. This CDR3 spans 13 amino acids. Germline V gene lookup returns CDR1 SGDLS and CDR2 YYNGEE. CDR3 nucleotides: TGTGCCAGCAGCGAGAGGGTAAACTACGAGCAGTACTTC. Translating it yields CASSERVNYEQYF. Together with reference TRBV9 and TRBJ2-7, the CDR3 gives the full variable domain: DSGVTQTPKHLITATGQRVTLRCSPRSGDLSVYWYQQSLDQGLQFLIQYYNGEERAKGNILERFSAQQFPDLHSELNLSSLELGDSALYFCASSERVNYEQYFGPGTRLTVT.

This clone has a single count. J is TRBJ2-1 and V is TRBV7-8; D is unresolved. The germline V gene encodes CDR1 SGHVS and CDR2 FQNEAQ. V lost 2 bases and J lost 0, with 11 bases in between. The CDR3 is made up of 16 amino acids. The CDR3, as DNA: TGTGCCAGCAGCTTATTTATCGACGTCTCCTACAATGAGCAGTTCTTC. This sequence encodes CASSLFIDVSYNEQFF.

The chain is built from TRBV19 and TRBJ2-7; D possibly corresponds to TRBD2 (6 bases). Looked up from germline, CDR1 is LNHDA and CDR2 is SQIVND (reference sequence). The CDR3 loop spans 12 amino acids. Trimming cost V 2 bases and J 12 bases, with 14 bases left between them. The CDR3 DNA sequence: TGTGCCAGTAGTATATCTCTGGCGGGGTGGTACTTC. Translated, it gives CASSISLAGWYF.

This chain uses TRBV5-6 with TRBJ2-3; 12 bases are a match to TRBD1. V was pared by 3 bases and J by 3 bases, with 11 bases of the junction left unmatched. Germline CDR1 SGHDT, CDR2 YYEEEE. CDR3 length: 18 amino acids. The CDR3 region is CASSSRDRGPGWTDTQYF. The CDR3, as DNA: TGTGCCAGCAGCTCGCGGGACAGGGGGCCGGGATGGACAGATACGCAGTATTTT.

With respect to this clone: The sample contains more than one DNA sequence encoding this CDR3. The chain is built from TRBV19 and TRBJ2-7; 9 bases match TRBD1. J was trimmed by 4 bases and V by 6 bases; bases with no gene match: 7. Germline values: CDR1 LNHDA, CDR2 SQIVND (reference sequence). The CDR3 is made up of 14 amino acids. CDR3 coding DNA: TGTGCCAGTAGCCCCGGGACAGGGTCATACGAGCAGTACTTC. This codes for CASSPGTGSYEQYF.

This clone is a singleton in its sample. The genes are TRBV29-1 and TRBJ2-5, with D possibly TRBD1 on 6 matching bases. Near its end, the DNA agrees better with TRBJ2-7, so the J call may be wrong. The CDR3 covers 14 residues. Per the germline V gene, CDR1 is SQVTM and CDR2 is ANQGSEA. CDR3 protein: CSVEEGRQAYEQYF. Written as DNA, the CDR3 is TGCAGCGTTGAAGAGGGGAGACAGGCCTACGAGCAGTACTTC.

The chain uses TRBV7-6 and TRBJ2-5, with D perhaps assigned TRBD1 or TRBD2 (5 bases each). The V end lost 2 bases, the J end lost 3 bases, and 16 bases lay between the germline ends. Germline V gene sequence: CDR1 SGHVS, CDR2 FNYEAQ. This CDR3 region has 16 residues. CDR3 residues: CASSLLGAVVKETQYF. The CDR3 coding sequence is TGTGCCAGCAGCTTACTCGGGGCAGTCGTTAAAGAGACCCAGTACTTC.

This clone appeared once. This sample includes further DNA sequences coding for the same CDR3. The genes are TRBV29-1 and TRBJ2-1, with 7 bases matching TRBD2. CDR1 is SQVTM and CDR2 is ANQGSEA in the germline V gene. CDR3 length equals 14 residues. Losses at the gene ends were 5 bases for V and 0 bases for J; bases not matched to a gene: 4. CDR3 sequence: CSVWGGSSYNEQFF. As DNA, the CDR3 is TGCAGCGTTTGGGGCGGGAGCTCCTACAATGAGCAGTTCTTC.

Details on this clone: Other DNA sequences within the sample encode an identical CDR3. The chain carries TRBV20-1 and TRBJ1-2, with D uncertain. There are 11 residues in the CDR3. Germline assignment: CDR1 DFQATT and CDR2 SNEGSKA (reference sequence). V was shortened by 0 bases and J by 8 bases, with 7 bases between the two germline ends. DNA for the CDR3: TGCAGTGCTAGAGATCACCGGGGCTACACCTTC. It is translated as CSARDHRGYTF.

A few counts support this clone. The V and J genes are TRBV29-1 and TRBJ1-1; D is perhaps TRBD1 (5 bases). V lost 1 base and J 8 bases, leaving 8 bases between the germline ends. Per the germline V gene, CDR1 is SQVTM and CDR2 is ANQGSEA. CDR3 size: 11 residues. CDR3 bases: TGCAGCGTTGAAGGGGGGATGGAAGCTTTCTTT. Translating gives CSVEGGMEAFF.

This clone has just one count. This sequence joins TRBV4-2 and TRBJ1-5; the D gene is possibly TRBD1 (5 bases). CDR1 is LGHNA, CDR2 YNFKEQ, per germline. The length of the CDR3 is 15 residues. The germline V and J ends were trimmed by 2 bases and 3 bases, with 11 bases remaining between them. The CDR3 spells CASSQIGQHNQPQHF. The CDR3 coding sequence is TGTGCCAGCAGCCAAATTGGACAACACAATCAGCCCCAGCATTTT.

This clone has only one observation. This rearrangement joins TRBV7-9 to TRBJ2-3; D is uncertain. The CDR3 contains 12 residues. In germline, CDR1 is SEHNR, CDR2 FQNEAQ (reference sequence). Trimming left V 4 bases short and J 6 bases short, with 8 bases between. CDR3 loop: CASSSQLDTQYF. CDR3 DNA: TGTGCCAGCAGCTCCCAGTTGGATACGCAGTATTTT.

The chain uses TRBV19 and TRBJ2-1; possibly TRBD2 for D (5 bases). CDR1 is LNHDA, CDR2 SQIVND, per germline (reference sequence). Trimming left V 1 base short and J 0 bases short, with 10 bases between. The CDR3 runs to 16 residues. CDR3 nucleotide sequence: TGTGCCAGTAGTATAGTAACTGGGAGCTCCTACAATGAGCAGTTCTTC. Its translation is CASSIVTGSSYNEQFF. Full variable domain (missing parts from reference TRBV19 and TRBJ2-1): DGGITQSPKYLFRKEGQNVTLSCEQNLNHDAMYWYRQDPGQGLRLIYYSQIVNDFQKGDIAEGYSVSREKKESFPLTVTSAQKNPTAFYLCASSIVTGSSYNEQFFGPGTRLTVL.

The chain is built from TRBV28 and TRBJ2-7; 7 bases are shared with TRBD1. The CDR3 consists of 14 residues. The ends lost 6 bases at V and 1 base at J; junction bases unmatched: 6. Germline V lookup: CDR1 MDHEN, CDR2 SYDVKM. The CDR3, as DNA: TGTGCCAGCAGCTTCCAGGGGGAATCCTACGAGCAGTACTTC. Translation gives CASSFQGESYEQYF. Full variable domain (outside the CDR3, taken from reference TRBV28 and TRBJ2-7): DVKVTQSSRYLVKRTGEKVFLECVQDMDHENMFWYRQDPGLGLRLIYFSYDVKMKEKGDIPEGYSVSREKKERFSLILESASTNQTSMYLCASSFQGESYEQYFGPGTRLTVT.

The chain recombines TRBV28 with TRBJ2-5; 9 positions match TRBD2. In germline, CDR1 is MDHEN, CDR2 SYDVKM. Trimming took 4 bases from V and 4 from J; bases not matched to a gene: 13. There are 17 residues in the CDR3. The CDR3 reads CASSSRDTSGWLETQYF. CDR3 nucleotides: TGTGCCAGCAGTTCCAGGGACACTAGCGGGTGGCTAGAGACCCAGTACTTC.

This sequence joins TRBV11-2 and TRBJ2-5; 7 nucleotides match TRBD2. J was trimmed by 1 base and V by 3 bases; bases with no gene match: 8. CDR1 is SGHAT and CDR2 is FQNNGV in the germline V gene. The CDR3 runs 16 residues. This CDR3 reads CASSLGPGGSQETQYF. The CDR3 DNA is TGTGCCAGCAGCTTGGGTCCGGGGGGATCCCAAGAGACCCAGTACTTC.

The V gene is TRBV27, the J gene TRBJ2-7; a possible D gene is TRBD1 (6 bases). Trimming took off 6 bases at V and 4 bases at J, with 10 bases between the two ends. The CDR3 totals 12 residues. The germline V gene has CDR1 MNHEY and CDR2 SMNVEV (reference sequence). The CDR3 loop is CASSSGEYEQYF. CDR3 sequence (DNA): TGTGCCAGCAGCTCAGGGGAATACGAGCAGTACTTC.

The rearrangement links TRBV29-1 to TRBJ2-1, with D possibly matching TRBD2 (7 bases). The CDR3 consists of 18 residues. Between the trimmed V and J ends, which lost 6 bases and 6 bases, there was a span of 30 bases. CDR1 and CDR2 from the germline V gene are SQVTM and ANQGSEA. The CDR3 nucleotides are TGCAGCGTGAAGGGGGGGCCGCTTGATCGCGGGAGCCCCAATGAGCAGTTCTTC. Translating gives CSVKGGPLDRGSPNEQFF.